These T cell receptor beta chains were read from a single sample in a study of T cells in localized non-small cell lung cancer. Assay used: immunoSEQ multiplex PCR; TCRdb lists only in-frame clones, some missing. This sample carries 70,000 to 80,000 clones, roughly 91% of them seen once, and the ten largest clones take 20% to 25%. Specimen: peripheral blood, collected before any cancer treatment. These receptor sequences come from a woman between 35 and 75 years old with stage I squamous cell lung carcinoma. CDR3s include the opening cysteine and the closing phenylalanine or tryptophan. A D gene is named only where the DNA matches it firmly. Size tells how often a clone was seen (once, few, many) or the class of an expanded clone, and some rows leave it out.

d_gene | j_gene | v_gene | abundance | CDR3aa | CDR3nt
- | TRBJ1-1 | TRBV9 | - | CASSRSAYTEAFF | TGTGCCAGCAGCCGCTCGGCGTACACTGAAGCTTTCTTT
TRBD1 | TRBJ1-1 | TRBV30 | - | CALERQGNTEAFF | TGTGCCCTGGAAAGACAGGGGAACACTGAAGCTTTCTTT
TRBD1 | TRBJ2-3 | TRBV5-1 | - | CASSWDRGRLDTQYF | TGCGCCAGCAGCTGGGACAGGGGGCGCTTAGATACGCAGTATTTT
- | TRBJ2-5 | TRBV6-1 | - | CASSAGGIQETQYF | TGTGCCAGCAGTGCGGGCGGAATCCAAGAGACCCAGTACTTC
TRBD1 | TRBJ1-1 | TRBV29-1 | - | CSSDGQGNTEAFF | TGCAGCTCCGACGGACAGGGTAACACTGAAGCTTTCTTT
- | TRBJ1-4 | TRBV5-1 | - | CASSLVGINEKLLF | TGCGCCAGCAGCTTGGTGGGGATTAATGAAAAACTGCTTTTT
- | TRBJ1-1 | TRBV25-1 | - | CASSDTGPKGAFF | TGTGCCAGCAGTGACACAGGGCCAAAGGGAGCTTTCTTT
TRBD1 | TRBJ2-3 | TRBV5-8 | few | CASSFRQGAQTDTQYF | TGTGCCAGCAGCTTCAGACAGGGGGCGCAAACAGATACGCAGTATTTT
- | TRBJ1-6 | TRBV4-2 | - | CASSQEVGRDSPLHF | TGTGCCAGCAGCCAAGAGGTGGGGAGAGATTCACCCCTCCACTTT
- | TRBJ2-7 | TRBV30 | - | CAWGYGPRVQYF | TGTGCCTGGGGATATGGTCCCCGAGTGCAGTACTTC
- | TRBJ1-4 | TRBV7-9 | once | CASSPRGAATNEKLFF | TGTGCCAGCAGCCCGCGAGGCGCCGCAACTAATGAAAAACTGTTTTTT
- | TRBJ1-3 | TRBV6-5 | - | CASSYTYGNTIYF | TGTGCCAGCAGTTACACATATGGAAACACCATATATTTT
TRBD1 | TRBJ2-7 | TRBV10-3 | - | CAISEQGARNEQYF | TGTGCCATCAGTGAACAGGGGGCGCGTAACGAGCAGTACTTC
- | TRBJ1-2 | TRBV7-6 | - | CASSLAGSRADGYTF | TGTGCCAGCAGCTTAGCTGGATCGAGGGCTGATGGCTACACCTTC
- | TRBJ1-1 | TRBV15 | - | CATSRDGLMNTEAFF | TGTGCCACCAGCAGAGATGGACTGATGAACACTGAAGCTTTCTTT
TRBD1 | TRBJ2-7 | TRBV6-5 | - | CASSYSTGGVGEQYF | TGTGCCAGCAGTTACTCGACAGGGGGCGTCGGCGAGCAGTACTTC
TRBD1 | TRBJ1-2 | TRBV2 | - | CASSERQGQSLNGYTF | TGTGCCAGCAGTGAAAGGCAGGGACAGAGCTTAAATGGCTACACCTTC